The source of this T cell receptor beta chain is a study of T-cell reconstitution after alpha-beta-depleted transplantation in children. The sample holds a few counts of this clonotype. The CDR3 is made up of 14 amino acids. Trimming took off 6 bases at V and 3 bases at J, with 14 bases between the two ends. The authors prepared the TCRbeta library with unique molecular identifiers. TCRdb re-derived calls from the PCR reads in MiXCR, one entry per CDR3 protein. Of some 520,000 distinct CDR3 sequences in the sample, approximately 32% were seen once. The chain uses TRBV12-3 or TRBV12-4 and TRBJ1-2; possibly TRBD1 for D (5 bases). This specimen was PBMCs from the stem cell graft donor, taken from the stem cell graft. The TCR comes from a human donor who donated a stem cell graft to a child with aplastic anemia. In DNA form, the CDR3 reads TGTGCCAGCAGGAACGGGGGGGAGTACTATGGCTACACCTTC. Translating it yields CASRNGGEYYGYTF.